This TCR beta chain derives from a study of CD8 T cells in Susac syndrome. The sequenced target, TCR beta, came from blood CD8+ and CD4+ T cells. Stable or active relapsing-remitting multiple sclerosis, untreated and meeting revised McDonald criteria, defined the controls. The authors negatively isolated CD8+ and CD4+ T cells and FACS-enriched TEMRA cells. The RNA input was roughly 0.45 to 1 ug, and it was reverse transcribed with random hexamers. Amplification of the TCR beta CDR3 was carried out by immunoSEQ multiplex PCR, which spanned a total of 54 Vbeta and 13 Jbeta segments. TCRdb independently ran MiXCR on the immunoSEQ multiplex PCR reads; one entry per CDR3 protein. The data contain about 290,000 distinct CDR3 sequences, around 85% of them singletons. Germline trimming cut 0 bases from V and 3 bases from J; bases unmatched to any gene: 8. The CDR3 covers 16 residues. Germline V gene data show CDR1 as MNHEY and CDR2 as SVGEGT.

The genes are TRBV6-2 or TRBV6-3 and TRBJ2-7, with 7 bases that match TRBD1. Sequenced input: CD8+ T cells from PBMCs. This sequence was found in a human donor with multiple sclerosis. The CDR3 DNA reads TGTGCCAGCAGTTACTCGACTGAAGGGGGCCTCTACGAGCAGTACTTC. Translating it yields CASSYSTEGGLYEQYF.